These T cell receptor beta chains were read from a single sample in a study of blood T cell repertoires in COVID-19. TCRdb's copy holds only in-frame clones and misses some; the assay was immunoSEQ multiplex PCR. The sample consists of 65,000 to 75,000 clones, roughly 87% of them appearing once. What was sequenced was peripheral blood. These receptors came from a woman between 45 and 65 years old with active COVID-19. CDR3s include the opening cysteine and the closing phenylalanine or tryptophan. Each record gives: V gene, CDR3 protein.

>TRBV15
CATSRDLAGVYNEQFF
>TRBV2
CASSTLGGSNQPQHF
>TRBV2
CASSERAEAFF
>TRBV19
CASSPGTGTKNIQYF
>TRBV15
CATSRPFDSLPGNTIYF
>TRBV7-8
CASSRDSYSNQPQHF
>TRBV7-9
CASSELGQPQETQYF
>TRBV19
CASLRGQGDEKLFF
>TRBV18
CASSPATGNSYNEQFF
>TRBV19
CASSIGTIGSYEQYF
>TRBV9
CASSVDGSNTGELFF
>TRBV2
CASRGQGSSYEQYF
>TRBV25-1
CASSEYRGSANIQYF
>TRBV28
CASSPGTATNTQYF
>TRBV25-1
CASSETHEQYF
>TRBV24-1
CATSSSTYGYTF
>TRBV4-1
CASSSGLAGNTDTQYF
>TRBV3-1/TRBV3-2
CASSQSGTGGLETQYF
>TRBV2
CASSWNSGRTDTQYF
>TRBV5-1
CASSLMPRADTQYF
>TRBV6-5
CASVEGAGANVLTF
>TRBV7-3
CASSPSSANSYEQYF
>TRBV6-5
CASRPSGTSMTQYF
>TRBV19
CASSIGGRTSGSYNEQFF
>TRBV28
CASSLVAGGAHTEAFF
>TRBV10-3
CAMSKGLAVGRETQYF
>TRBV11-2
CASSSLRATGTGRMNTQYF
>TRBV28
CASSLLSGTSSYNEQFF
>TRBV7-9
CASSPRGGGAYNEQFF
>TRBV18
CASSPSLTGGEQYF
>TRBV27
CASSRDSGANVLTF
>TRBV30
CAGSKPASGITQYF
>TRBV29-1
CSARDSADTQYF
>TRBV11-2
CASSFGTVGGYTF
>TRBV7-3
CASSLAPRAGDTGELFF
>TRBV7-5
CARSRGTSGSSYEQYF
>TRBV28
CASSGLRDYQETQYF
>TRBV7-3
CASSPRDTGELFF
>TRBV19
CASTRLNQPQHF
>TRBV29-1
CSLRNRKAGGADTQYF
>TRBV10-1
CASSRDRRQETQYF
>TRBV6-1
CASSGRLVGNFNQPQHF
>TRBV18
CASSPPGQGEKLFF
>TRBV9
CASSSRPMNTEAFF
>TRBV28
CASSFNGGQETQYF
>TRBV24-1
CATSDPPVNEQFF
>TRBV3-1/TRBV3-2
CASRARADTQYF
>TRBV10-3
CATAWDKTTNSPLHF
>TRBV7-3
CASSSRGGRGTYNEQFF
>TRBV27
CASSAGGWLGNTIYF
>TRBV4-2
CASSQEYRANEKLFF
>TRBV3-1/TRBV3-2
CASSQVGTSGASSYEQYF
>TRBV24-1
CATSDPVAGTDTQYF
>TRBV30
CAWSVRTSGSQETQYF